The next 21 T cell receptor beta chains were all read from a single sample in a study of vaccination effects on CD4 cells after COVID-19. Libraries were prepared by immunoSEQ multiplex PCR; TCRdb keeps only in-frame clonotypes and omits some of them. The table lists roughly 56,000 clones, around three quarters of them singletons. Following 10 days of culture, CD4+ T cells were isolated. These TCRs' antigens remain unknown. The sample was CD4+ T cells from PBMCs cultured without peptide, taken before COVID-19 vaccination. The receptor source for this set is a human donor who received a COVID-19 vaccine.

J is TRBJ2-7 and V is TRBV10-3; tentative D call: TRBD1 (5 bases). Trimming pared 3 bases from V and 6 bases from J, leaving 9 bases between. In germline, CDR1 is ENHRY, CDR2 SYGVKD. The CDR3 has 12 amino acids. CDR3 coding DNA: TGTGCCATCAGTGACAGGGCTGGCGAGCAGTACGTC. Residues: CAISDRAGEQYV.

The chain recombines TRBV6-5 with TRBJ2-5, with no clear D. V lost 7 bases and J 4 bases, leaving 7 bases between the germline ends. The CDR3 is made up of 11 amino acids. Looked up from germline, CDR1 is MNHEY and CDR2 is SVGAGI. CDR3 DNA: TGTGCCAGCACTACCGCAGAGACCCAGTACTTC. It codes for CASTTAETQYF.

The chain uses TRBV19 and TRBJ1-2; no clear D. The V gene's germline CDR1 is LNHDA and CDR2 SQIVND (reference sequence). The CDR3 extends over 14 amino acids. V gave up 5 bases and J gave up 6 bases, with 16 bases separating them. The CDR3 region is CASSPRGLPNGYTF. As DNA, the CDR3 is TGTGCCAGTAGTCCGCGCGGGCTACCAAATGGCTACACCTTC. Looking up the rest from reference TRBV19 and TRBJ1-2 gives the full variable domain: DGGITQSPKYLFRKEGQNVTLSCEQNLNHDAMYWYRQDPGQGLRLIYYSQIVNDFQKGDIAEGYSVSREKKESFPLTVTSAQKNPTAFYLCASSPRGLPNGYTFGSGTRLTVV.

As concerns this clone: The junction departs from germline at one end; a sequencing error may be responsible. The chain uses TRBV7-2 and TRBJ1-2; no clear D. In germline, CDR1 is SGHTA, CDR2 FQGNSA. The CDR3 extends over 16 amino acids. The CDR3 DNA is TGTGCCAGCAGCCTAGCCGGCGGCGGAAACCTCTATGGCTACACCTTC. The encoded protein is CASSLAGGGNLYGYTF.

This clone was seen a handful of times. This chain links TRBV6-1 with TRBJ1-2; D not resolved. The CDR3 contains 13 residues. CDR1 is MNHNS and CDR2 is SASEGT in the germline V gene. V was cut by 1 base and J by 5 bases, with 8 bases left in between. This CDR3 is CASSEDGTYGYTF. DNA of the CDR3: TGTGCCAGCAGTGAAGACGGTACTTATGGCTACACCTTC.

CDR3 loop: CASSLQGVSSTGELFF. CDR3 in DNA: TGCGCCAGCAGCTTGCAGGGTGTAAGTTCGACCGGGGAGCTGTTTTTT. This rearrangement joins TRBV5-1 to TRBJ2-2, with D perhaps TRBD1 (5 bases). The germline V gene encodes CDR1 SGHRS and CDR2 YFSETQ. V lost 1 base and J 5 bases, leaving 15 bases between the germline ends. There are 16 residues in the CDR3.

V and J are TRBV6-6 and TRBJ1-2; D is undetermined. Germline assignment: CDR1 MNHNY and CDR2 SVGAGI (reference sequence). The CDR3 sequence is 14 residues long. The V and J ends lost 4 bases and 7 bases respectively, with 16 bases between them. For the CDR3, the DNA is TGTGCCAGCAGTTCCGAAGACATATCACCTGGCTACACCTTC. It yields the protein CASSSEDISPGYTF.

This chain connects TRBV4-3 to TRBJ2-1; D is uncertain. The CDR3 extends over 13 amino acids. Between the trimmed V and J ends, which lost 2 bases and 6 bases, there was a span of 8 bases. CDR1 is LGHNA and CDR2 is YSLEER in the germline V gene. The CDR3 here is CASSQLGVNEQFF. The DNA for the CDR3 is TGCGCCAGCAGCCAACTTGGGGTCAATGAGCAGTTCTTC.

The chain employs TRBV6-4 and TRBJ2-1; D could derive from TRBD1 or TRBD2 (5 bases each). V shed 1 base and J shed 2 bases, with 9 bases lying between them. This CDR3 comprises 15 residues. Looked up from germline, CDR1 is MRHNA and CDR2 is SNTAGT. The CDR3 DNA sequence: TGTGCCAGCAGTGACTTTTCGGGACCCTACAATGAGCAGTTCTTC. The encoded protein is CASSDFSGPYNEQFF.

The chain couples TRBV6-2 or TRBV6-3 to TRBJ2-5, with D possibly TRBD1 on 6 matching bases. The germline CDR1 and CDR2 sequences are MNHEY and SVGEGT. The CDR3 is made up of 14 amino acids. Trimming pared 6 bases from V and 4 bases from J, leaving 15 bases between. CDR3 bases: TGTGCCAGCAGCCTACGACAGGCTCGAGAGACCCAGTACTTC. Translating gives CASSLRQARETQYF.

The CDR3 protein is CASHGQTNSPLHF. CDR3 nucleotide sequence: TGTGCCAGTCACGGACAGACCAATTCACCCCTCCACTTT. The chain is built from TRBV25-1 and TRBJ1-6; possibly TRBD1 for D (6 bases). Trimming pared 9 bases from V and 7 bases from J, leaving 13 bases between. CDR3 length: 13 residues. Germline CDR1 reads MGHDK; CDR2 reads SYGVNS.

The chain joins TRBV5-4 to TRBJ2-3; D could derive from TRBD1 or TRBD2 (6 bases each). Germline V gene lookup returns CDR1 SGHNT and CDR2 YYREEE (reference sequence). V was trimmed by 2 bases and J by 0 bases, leaving 10 bases between them. The CDR3 loop spans 15 amino acids. CDR3 residues: CASSFKGGSTDTQYF. CDR3 coding DNA: TGTGCCAGCAGCTTTAAGGGGGGTAGCACAGATACGCAGTATTTT. Full variable domain (outside the CDR3, taken from reference TRBV5-4 and TRBJ2-3): ETGVTQSPTHLIKTRGQQVTLRCSSQSGHNTVSWYQQALGQGPQFIFQYYREEENGRGNFPPRFSGLQFPNYSSELNVNALELDDSALYLCASSFKGGSTDTQYFGPGTRLTVL.

This clone was observed a single time. The V gene is TRBV9, the J gene TRBJ2-2; D is ambiguous. V dropped 1 base and J dropped 2 bases, with 9 bases sitting between them. The germline CDR1 and CDR2 sequences are SGDLS and YYNGEE. The CDR3 has 15 amino acids. CDR3 loop: CASSVMQLNTGELFF. The DNA for the CDR3 is TGTGCCAGCAGCGTAATGCAGCTAAACACCGGGGAGCTGTTTTTT. Full variable domain (outside the CDR3, taken from reference TRBV9 and TRBJ2-2): DSGVTQTPKHLITATGQRVTLRCSPRSGDLSVYWYQQSLDQGLQFLIQYYNGEERAKGNILERFSAQQFPDLHSELNLSSLELGDSALYFCASSVMQLNTGELFFGEGSRLTVL.

CDR3: CASSSDRVRGETQYF. As DNA, the CDR3 is TGTGCCAGCAGCTCAGACAGGGTGAGGGGCGAGACCCAGTACTTC. This rearrangement joins TRBV7-2 to TRBJ2-5, with 7 bases lining up with TRBD1. Germline CDR1 and CDR2: SGHTA and FQGNSA. CDR3 length: 15 residues. The ends lost 4 bases at V and 5 bases at J; junction bases unmatched: 10.

This rearrangement joins TRBV29-1 to TRBJ1-5; 12 positions match TRBD1. CDR1 SQVTM and CDR2 ANQGSEA come from the germline V gene. The ends lost 7 bases at V and 6 bases at J; junction bases unmatched: 4. This CDR3 region has 13 residues. CDR3 loop: CSAGQGAGQPQHF. The CDR3 nucleotides read TGCAGCGCGGGACAGGGGGCGGGTCAGCCCCAGCATTTT.

This chain joins TRBV18 and TRBJ2-1; D is ambiguous. Germline CDR1 KGHSH, CDR2 LQKENI. CDR3 length: 16 residues. Trimming left V 2 bases short and J 1 base short, with 12 bases between. The CDR3 reads CASSPSTTASYNEQFF. The CDR3 DNA sequence: TGTGCCAGCTCACCATCTACCACGGCATCCTACAATGAGCAGTTCTTC.

In its sample, this clone was seen once. DNA of the CDR3: TGTGCCAGCTCAACTCGGGGAGCAGCCTCTGGGGCCAACGTCCTGACTTTC. Translating it yields CASSTRGAASGANVLTF. The chain joins TRBV18 to TRBJ2-6; possible D gene TRBD2, 5 bases. Germline V gene sequence: CDR1 KGHSH, CDR2 LQKENI. The CDR3 consists of 17 residues. V shed 5 bases and J shed 0 bases, with 14 bases lying between them.

The chain combines TRBV7-2 with TRBJ2-5; D may be TRBD2 (6 bases). CDR1 is SGHTA and CDR2 is FQGNSA in the germline V gene. This CDR3 spans 14 amino acids. Trimming pared 5 bases from V and 1 base from J, leaving 11 bases between. The DNA for the CDR3 is TGTGCCAGCAGCCGGCGGGACGCCCAAGAGACCCAGTACTTC. This translates into CASSRRDAQETQYF.

This clone was counted between two and nine times. The chain couples TRBV24-1 to TRBJ2-2; TRBD1 matches at 7 bases. Unmatched junction bases numbered 6, after V lost 5 bases and J lost 4 bases. The CDR3 loop spans 15 amino acids. Germline lookup yields CDR1 KGHDR and CDR2 SFDVKD. CDR3 sequence reads: CATSAGQSLTGELFF. Written as DNA, the CDR3 is TGTGCCACCAGTGCGGGACAGTCCCTCACCGGGGAGCTGTTTTTT.

This clone is a singleton in its sample. The V and J genes are TRBV18 and TRBJ1-4; D perhaps matches TRBD1 (6 bases). From germline, CDR1 is KGHSH and CDR2 LQKENI. The CDR3 consists of 15 residues. V was trimmed by 2 bases and J by 8 bases, leaving 15 bases between them. DNA of the CDR3: TGTGCCAGCTCACCAAAAATCACGACAGGAGAAAAACTGTTTTTT. Translation: CASSPKITTGEKLFF.

This clone has only a few counts. The rearrangement links TRBV27 to TRBJ1-1, with TRBD1 matching over 7 bases. Trimming took 0 bases from V and 8 from J; bases not matched to a gene: 6. The CDR3 sequence is 14 residues long. The germline CDR1 and CDR2 sequences are MNHEY and SMNVEV (reference sequence). This CDR3 reads CASSLSRQGPEAFF. CDR3 nucleotides: TGTGCCAGCAGTTTATCACGACAGGGACCCGAAGCTTTCTTT.